This TCR beta chain was recorded in a study of T cell repertoires in cytomegalovirus infection. In the study overall: Carrying CMV and the relevant HLA type showed in public TCR beta signatures.

The V gene end was trimmed by 8 bases and the J gene end by 14 bases; junction bases not matched to a gene: 6. The CDR3 is made up of 10 amino acids. Germline V gene data show CDR1 as MNHEY and CDR2 as SMNVEV (reference sequence). Study findings and constraints: Dominating the ex vivo response were TCR beta clonotypes that were CMV-specific and HLA-C-restricted.

TCRdb independently ran MiXCR on the reads; one entry per CDR3 protein. This sample yields fewer than 55,000 distinct CDR3 sequences, of which 20% are seen a single time; 80% belongs to the top ten. About this clonotype: The target antigen is unknown.

The chain carries TRBV27 and TRBJ2-1, with 7 bases matching TRBD2. The TCR sequence derives from a human donor in good health (CMV status not recorded). Some clones in this sample may be carry-over from other donors' samples. Sequences were derived from CD8+ T cells from cultured PBMCs, sampled from culture after CMV antigen stimulation. CDR3 loop: CASGGVREFF. DNA of the CDR3: TGTGCCAGCGGGGGGGTGAGGGAGTTCTTC.